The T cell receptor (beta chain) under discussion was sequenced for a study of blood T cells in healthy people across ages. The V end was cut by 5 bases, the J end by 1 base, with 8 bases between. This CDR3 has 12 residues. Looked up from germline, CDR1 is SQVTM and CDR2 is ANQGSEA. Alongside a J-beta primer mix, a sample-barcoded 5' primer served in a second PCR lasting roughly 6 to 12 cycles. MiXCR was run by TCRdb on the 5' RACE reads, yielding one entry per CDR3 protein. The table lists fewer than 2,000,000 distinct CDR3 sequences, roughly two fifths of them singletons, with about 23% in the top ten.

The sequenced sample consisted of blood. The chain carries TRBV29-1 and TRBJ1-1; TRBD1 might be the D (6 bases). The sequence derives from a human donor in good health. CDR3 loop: CSVPGANTEAFF. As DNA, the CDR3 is TGCAGCGTTCCGGGGGCGAACACTGAAGCTTTCTTT.